This T cell receptor beta chain derives from a study of blood T cells in healthy people across ages (dated by TCRdb to between 2015 and 2016). In terms of the full investigation: Template switching captured roughly one uniquely barcoded TCR beta cDNA molecule per two T cells in model experiments. Using deep sequencing normalized with unique cDNA molecular identifiers, the study measured how TCR beta repertoire diversity changes with age. Four age groups were formed from the donors: young (average 16 years), middle-aged (less than 40), aged (under 70) and long-lived (about 80). Donors of different ages were randomly distributed across sequencing lanes to avoid experimental bias. Using the same blood draw, the study looked at two additional independent replicas of 1 million unique cDNA reads for two donors, one aged 18 to 30 and the other aged 80 or older. Broad study findings and their caveats: As age increased, observed TCR beta diversity per million T cells dropped in a roughly linear way, and a significant reduction was already evident by age 40. Since profiling was done on bulk unsorted PBMCs, naive and antigen-experienced compartments could not be conclusively compared. Donor CMV infection status was unknown, potentially confounding age-related changes in expanded clonotypes. Compared with the aged group, more naive CD4+ T cells, fewer expanded clones and increased TCR diversity were shown by the long-lived group, suggesting age selection. Estimates of total diversity based on one million sequenced T cells were considered lower bounds and underestimates. A strong correlation was found between observed TCR beta diversity and the percentage of naive T cells measured by flow cytometry.

The germline V gene (reference sequence) supplies CDR1 SGHKS and CDR2 YYEKEE. Spanning cysteine to phenylalanine, the CDR3 consists of 14 amino acids. The retained sequence is limited to the CDR3, 42 bases, with the frame set at the first base. Compared with germline, V lacks 4 bases and J lacks 7 bases; bases without a gene match: 11. Donors were 39 systemically healthy Caucasian individuals from Russia aged roughly 6 to 90 years. Each donor gave ten milliliters of peripheral blood, drawn into EDTA-treated Vacutainer tubes. Ficoll-Paque density-gradient centrifugation was used to isolate PBMCs, with at least 7 million obtained per sample. Total RNA was extracted from PBMCs with Trizol reagent, with at least 6 micrograms obtained per sample. Naive CD45RAhigh/CD27high T cell percentages were measured by flow cytometry on a PBMC aliquot from every donor. Libraries were constructed by 5' RACE. Sequenced on an Illumina HiSeq 2500. The second PCR ran for roughly 7 to 11 cycles and used a J-beta primer mix along with a sample-barcoded 5' primer. A template-switch 5' adaptor carrying 12 random nucleotides introduced a unique molecular identifier onto each TCR beta cDNA molecule. Each sample yielded at least 3 million CDR3-containing paired-end reads. The Mint cDNA synthesis kit, primed by a TRBC-specific oligonucleotide, was used to synthesize first-strand cDNA from all RNA. Following uracil-DNA glycosylase treatment, all cDNA underwent a first 18-cycle PCR with the universal primers M1SS and BC2_uni_R. The published analysis was carried out like this. Normalization of each sample was performed by random selection of 1 million high-quality reads, each carrying a distinct molecular identifier. Reads with shared molecular identifiers were discarded instead of being binned into consensus sequences. MiTCR, run with a Q25 quality threshold and the strictest error-elimination algorithm, handled CDR3 identification, clonotype clustering and error correction. A nonparametric unseen species model using Euler transformation provided a lower-bound estimate of total TCR beta diversity. The public reads were reprocessed in TCRdb via fastp at Q25 and MiXCR, keeping in-frame beta chains. Entries are consolidated by CDR3 protein sequence, retaining the most common genes and DNA. TCRdb assigned the V and J calls; the authors' analysis was not used. The sample yields hundreds of thousands of distinct CDR3 sequences; roughly 60% were counted once. Jointly, the top ten make up 28% of the sample.

Concerning this clonotype itself: This clone's antigen is unknown. Base quality data are lacking; no much larger clone is found one base away.

The rearrangement combines TRBV5-5 with TRBJ2-7; 7 nucleotides in the junction match TRBD1. The receptor was derived from a man under 40 in good health. The sequenced sample was blood. The DNA is TGTGCCAGCAGCCCTGGGACAGCTCCTAGAGAGCAGTACTTC. Its coded protein is CASSPGTAPREQYF. Full variable domain (CDR3 extended with the reference TRBV5-5 and TRBJ2-7 proteins): DAGVTQSPTHLIKTRGQQVTLRCSPISGHKSVSWYQQVLGQGPQFIFQYYEKEERGRGNFPDRFSARQFPNYSSELNVNALLLGDSALYLCASSPGTAPREQYFGPGTRLTVT.